What follows are 18 T cell receptor beta chains derived from one specimen sequenced in a study of blood T cell repertoires in COVID-19. The repertoire was sequenced with immunoSEQ multiplex PCR; TCRdb's copy has only in-frame clones and lacks some. Of approximately 300,000 clones listed, roughly 90% are singletons. Sequencing was carried out using PBMCs or T cells enriched from blood (not recorded which). The receptors shown here come from a man aged 60-69 years who had recovered from COVID-19.

The chain combines TRBV21-1 with TRBJ2-2; the DNA was not used to check the table's D call, TRBD1. TRBV21-1 is designated a pseudogene. CDR3 length: 20 amino acids. The chain's CDR3 is CASSNSCFGGGQANTGELFF. In DNA form, the CDR3 reads TGTGCCAGCAGCAATTCTTGTTTTGGGGGGGGACAGGCGAACACCGGGGAGCTGTTTTTT.

The chain uses TRBV21-1 and TRBJ2-7; the DNA was not used to check the table's D call, TRBD2. TRBV21-1 is a pseudogene locus. There are 16 residues in the CDR3. Here the CDR3 reads CASRKGRLAGNYEQYF. In nucleotides, the CDR3 is TGTGCCAGCCGCAAGGGGAGACTAGCGGGGAACTACGAGCAGTACTTC.

This clone occurred once. The chain is built from TRBV11-2 and TRBJ2-7; 8 nucleotides align to TRBD2. The J segment lost 3 bases and the V segment lost 5 bases, leaving 9 bases of the junction unmatched. Germline V gene sequence: CDR1 SGHAT, CDR2 FQNNGV. The CDR3 totals 15 residues. CDR3 amino acids: CASSPYSGIDYEQYF. The CDR3 DNA reads as TGTGCCAGCAGCCCATATAGCGGGATTGACTACGAGCAGTACTTC.

The chain couples TRBV24-1 to TRBJ2-1, with TRBD2 as a possible D gene (6 bases). CDR1 and CDR2 from the germline V gene are KGHDR and SFDVKD. V was clipped by 2 bases and J by 5 bases, with 9 bases between them. CDR3 length: 14 residues. The CDR3 loop reads CATSDSGTHNEQFF. CDR3 DNA sequence: TGTGCCACCAGTGATTCCGGGACTCACAATGAGCAGTTCTTC.

J is TRBJ2-7 and V is TRBV15; D unclear. Germline lookup yields CDR1 LNHNV and CDR2 YYDKDF (reference sequence). V was cut by 1 base and J by 2 bases, with 3 bases left in between. The CDR3 length is 12 residues. CDR3 protein: CATSRAAYEQYF. CDR3 nucleotide sequence: TGTGCCACCAGCAGAGCTGCCTACGAGCAGTACTTC.

The chain uses TRBV9 and TRBJ2-5; no clear D. V gave up 4 bases and J gave up 3 bases, with 7 bases separating them. The CDR3 runs to 12 residues. CDR1 is SGDLS and CDR2 is YYNGEE in the germline V gene. CDR3 sequence (DNA): TGTGCCAGCAGCCCTTCCGAAGAGACCCAGTACTTC. This encodes CASSPSEETQYF.

This rearrangement joins TRBV7-3 to TRBJ2-5; 11 nucleotides line up with TRBD1. V was clipped by 5 bases and J by 7 bases; unmatched bases: 9. Germline CDR1 SGHTA, CDR2 FQGTGA. The CDR3 is 15 residues long. The CDR3 DNA reads as TGTGCCAGCAGCCTCGGGACAGGGGGTATCGTGACCCAGTACTTC. Translating gives CASSLGTGGIVTQYF.

The chain carries TRBV18 and TRBJ2-1; 13 nucleotides agree with TRBD2. The trim removed 3 bases at V and 7 bases at J, leaving 6 bases unmatched. Germline loops: CDR1 KGHSH, CDR2 LQKENI. The CDR3 is made up of 16 amino acids. The CDR3 region is CASSPAGTSGKNEQFF. The CDR3, as DNA: TGTGCCAGCTCACCCGCCGGGACTAGCGGGAAGAATGAGCAGTTCTTC.

J is TRBJ2-7 and V is TRBV7-4; D unclear. The CDR3 covers 16 residues. From germline, CDR1 is SGHVT and CDR2 SQSDAQ. V was cut by 2 bases and J by 4 bases, with 18 bases left in between. CDR3 in amino acids: CASSLNQTKPDYEQYF. Here the CDR3 DNA reads TGTGCCAGCAGCTTAAATCAAACTAAACCTGATTACGAGCAGTACTTC.

V and J are TRBV28 and TRBJ1-2; no reliable D call. V lost 0 bases and J 4 bases, leaving 6 bases between the germline ends. CDR3 length: 13 amino acids. Germline loops: CDR1 MDHEN, CDR2 SYDVKM. Here the CDR3 reads CASSLWEGYGYTF. The CDR3 DNA follows: TGTGCCAGCAGTTTATGGGAGGGCTATGGCTACACCTTC.

The chain recombines TRBV19 with TRBJ2-7; 10 nucleotides line up with TRBD1. The germline gives CDR1 LNHDA, CDR2 SQIVND (reference sequence). With V trimmed by 4 bases and J by 6 bases, 12 bases remained unmatched. CDR3 length equals 16 residues. The CDR3 coding sequence is TGTGCCAGTAGTACCAAGGGACAGGGGCCAGGGGCCGAGCAGTACTTC. Translated, it gives CASSTKGQGPGAEQYF.

The chain employs TRBV11-2 and TRBJ1-2; 7 bases agree with TRBD1. The CDR3 extends over 15 amino acids. Looked up from germline, CDR1 is SGHAT and CDR2 is FQNNGV. The V segment lost 0 bases and the J segment 8 bases; nucleotides outside the gene matches: 9. This CDR3 is CASSLERQGQQGYTF. Here the CDR3 DNA reads TGTGCCAGCAGCTTAGAGAGGCAGGGACAGCAGGGCTACACCTTC.

The chain uses TRBV5-4 and TRBJ2-1, with 13 bases identical to TRBD2. CDR1 and CDR2 from the germline V gene are SGHNT and YYREEE (reference sequence). This CDR3 has 19 amino acids. The V and J ends lost 4 bases and 1 base, in that order; junction bases with no gene match: 11. CDR3 DNA: TGTGCCAGCAGCCCCTGGCTGGGACTAGCGGGAAAGTCCTACAATGAGCAGTTCTTC. Its translation is CASSPWLGLAGKSYNEQFF.

In its sample, this clone was seen once. The chain uses TRBV20-1 and TRBJ2-3, with a weak D call TRBD1 (6 bases). The CDR3 is made up of 18 amino acids. The germline CDR1 and CDR2 sequences are DFQATT and SNEGSKA (reference sequence). The V end lost 3 bases, the J end lost 6 bases, and 28 bases lay between the germline ends. CDR3 nucleotides: TGCAGTGCTAGTGGGGGACACTCGTCTCTACCTCGGGCGGATACGCAGTATTTT. Translating it yields CSASGGHSSLPRADTQYF.

The chain has TRBV27 and TRBJ2-3; possible D gene TRBD2, 5 bases. Germline lookup yields CDR1 MNHEY and CDR2 SMNVEV (reference sequence). V was clipped by 2 bases and J by 6 bases, with 15 bases between them. The length of the CDR3 is 15 residues. DNA of the CDR3: TGTGCCAGCAGTTTAGGAGGTTTGATGTCCGATACGCAGTATTTT. It is translated as CASSLGGLMSDTQYF.

The chain joins TRBV7-3 to TRBJ2-3; 9 nucleotides line up with TRBD1. The CDR3 sequence is 16 residues long. Trimming took 7 bases from V and 0 from J; bases not matched to a gene: 8. Germline CDR1 SGHTA, CDR2 FQGTGA. The CDR3 bases are TGTGCCAGCACCCCACCCGGGACAGGGAGCACAGATACGCAGTATTTT. Protein sequence: CASTPPGTGSTDTQYF.

The rearrangement joins TRBV10-1 to TRBJ2-7; D possibly corresponds to TRBD2 (6 bases). Trimming removed 11 bases at V and 4 bases at J, with 18 bases between. Germline assignment: CDR1 WNHNN and CDR2 SYGVQD (reference sequence). The CDR3 totals 13 residues. The CDR3 DNA sequence: TGCGCCCAGGAGGGGTTGAGAGATTACGAGCAGTACTTC. Its protein product is CAQEGLRDYEQYF.

J is TRBJ2-6 and V is TRBV19; D call uncertain. V gave up 4 bases and J gave up 1 base, with 5 bases separating them. This CDR3 is built from 14 residues. Germline-derived CDR1 and CDR2 are LNHDA and SQIVND (reference sequence). CDR3: CASSTNSGANVLTF. The CDR3 nucleotides read TGTGCCAGTAGTACCAATTCTGGGGCCAACGTCCTGACTTTC.